This T cell receptor beta chain stems from a study of identical twins (dated by TCRdb to 2016 to 2018). Describing the broader study: To test whether fetal clonotypes persist, this study deep-sequenced TCR alpha and beta repertoires from monozygotic twins, from unrelated adults of various ages, and from cord blood. To rule out contamination, replicate twin experiments were performed at different times with different library preparation protocols.

The library was obtained by 5' RACE. The instrument given in TCRdb is Illumina HiSeq 2000. A universal primer binding site was added through template switching, and the final cDNA carried a unique molecular identifier so that TCR cDNA molecules could be counted accurately. Specific primers in the conserved constant-segment region were used to synthesize first-strand cDNA for TCR alpha and beta chains. To control for contamination, every cDNA library was double barcoded, receiving both a SMART-Mk sample barcode and Illumina barcodes. TruSeq adapter sequences along with Illumina sample barcodes were introduced in two successive PCR steps. The TCR alpha and beta cDNA libraries were sequenced on the Illumina HiSeq platform using custom primers. The authors processed their data as follows. MiGEC processed the raw reads to extract unique molecular identifiers, while MiXCR was used to determine the CDR3 positions. For each individual, recombination models were inferred using an EM algorithm with the repgenHMM and IGoR tools. The tcR package in R was used for shared clonotype analysis, with sharing normalized by the product of cloneset sizes. To study raw recombination without the effects of thymic and clonal selection, out-of-frame nonproductive sequences were analyzed. The public reads were quality trimmed at Q25 with fastp and then assembled into clones with MiXCR by TCRdb, keeping productive beta chains. Every CDR3 protein is listed once, alongside the most common genes and DNA of its rows. The V and J calls were not made by the authors but by TCRdb's processing. The sample table holds about 660,000 distinct CDR3 sequences, of which roughly 8% were seen once. More than 0.75% of the sample is taken by the ten largest.

The research as a whole found: Because the same donors could not be followed over many years, the conclusions relied on cross-sectional statistical analysis. Recombination models systematically underestimated out-of-frame TCR alpha sharing in monozygotic twins but agreed with sharing between unrelated individuals. Invariant T cells such as MAIT and iNKT could partly confound zero-insertion analyses, though diverse VJ usage argued against this for most clonotypes. Compared with coincidental sharing between unrelated individuals, an excess of low generation-probability sequences was observed among out-of-frame TCR alpha sequences shared between twins. A weaker excess of twin sharing was found in beta out-of-frame sequences because the signal-to-noise ratio was lowered by fewer shared sequences. Abundant cord blood beta clonotypes had fewer insertions, young adult naive repertoires showed a similar but weaker trend, and memory repertoires showed no such trend.

Trimming removed 2 bases from V and 3 bases from J, leaving 11 bases between the germline ends. Taken from cysteine to phenylalanine, the CDR3 has 14 residues. Only the CDR3 DNA is retained, 42 bases long and in frame from the first base. Per the germline V gene, MNHEY is the CDR1 and SVGEGT is the CDR2. Every donor in the study was a healthy Caucasian. The twin cohort comprised three pairs of female monozygotic twins, all aged roughly 18 to 29 years. RNA for TCR libraries was isolated from peripheral blood mononuclear cells. This clonotype came up many times. Its cognate antigen has yet to be identified. No base-level quality is on record; no much larger clone is a single base apart. These records were also assigned to another study, of yellow fever vaccine responses in identical twins. Per that second paper: The T cell response to vaccination in identical twins was reported by the authors to appear partly convergent and partly personalized. The study precisely tracked vaccine-responding T cell clones in identical twins.

Sequenced: PBMCs. The TCR originated in a woman younger than 30 in good health. The chain couples TRBV6-2 or TRBV6-3 to TRBJ2-7, with an unclear D gene assignment. CDR3 loop: CASSYGRTYYEQYF. DNA sequence: TGTGCCAGCAGTTACGGTCGGACCTACTACGAGCAGTACTTC.